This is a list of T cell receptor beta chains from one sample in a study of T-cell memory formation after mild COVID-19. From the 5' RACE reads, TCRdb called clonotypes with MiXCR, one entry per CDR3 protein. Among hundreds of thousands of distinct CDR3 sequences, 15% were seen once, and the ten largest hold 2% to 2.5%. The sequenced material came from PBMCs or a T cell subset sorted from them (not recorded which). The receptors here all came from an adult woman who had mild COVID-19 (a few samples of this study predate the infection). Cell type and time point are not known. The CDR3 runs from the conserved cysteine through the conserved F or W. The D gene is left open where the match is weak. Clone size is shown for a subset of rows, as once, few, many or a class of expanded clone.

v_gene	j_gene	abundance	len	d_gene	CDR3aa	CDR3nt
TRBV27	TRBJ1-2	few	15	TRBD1	CASSARQGANYGYTF	TGTGCCAGCAGTGCCAGACAGGGGGCTAACTATGGCTACACCTTC
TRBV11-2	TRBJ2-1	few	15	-	CASSSGPQAYNEQFF	TGTGCCAGCAGCTCCGGCCCCCAAGCCTACAATGAGCAGTTCTTC
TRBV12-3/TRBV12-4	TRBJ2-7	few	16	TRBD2	CASSFGGTSGSYEQYF	TGTGCCAGCAGTTTTGGTGGGACTAGCGGATCCTACGAGCAGTACTTC
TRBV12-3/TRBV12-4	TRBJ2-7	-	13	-	CASNTGIIYEQYF	TGTGCCAGCAATACGGGGATCATCTACGAGCAGTACTTC
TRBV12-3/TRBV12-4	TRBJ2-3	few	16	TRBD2	CASSPRSGGHTDTQYF	TGTGCCAGCAGTCCACGTAGCGGGGGGCACACAGATACGCAGTATTTT
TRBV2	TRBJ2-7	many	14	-	CASSESSVTYEQYF	TGTGCCAGCAGTGAGAGTAGCGTCACCTACGAGCAGTACTTC
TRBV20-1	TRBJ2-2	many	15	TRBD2	CSAVPGGSYTGELFF	TGCAGTGCTGTCCCCGGGGGGTCCTACACCGGGGAGCTGTTTTTT
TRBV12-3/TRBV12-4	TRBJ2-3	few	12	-	CASRGGGDTQYF	TGTGCCAGCAGAGGGGGGGGGGATACGCAGTATTTT
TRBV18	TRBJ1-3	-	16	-	CASSRLDSTSGNTIYF	TGTGCCAGCTCACGACTCGACAGTACCTCTGGAAACACCATATATTTT
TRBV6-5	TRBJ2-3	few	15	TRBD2	CASMRSGGRTDTQYF	TGTGCCAGCATGAGGAGCGGGGGGCGAACAGATACGCAGTATTTT
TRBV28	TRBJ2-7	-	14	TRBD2	CASTKVGLASEQYF	TGTGCCAGCACCAAGGTCGGACTAGCTTCCGAGCAGTACTTC
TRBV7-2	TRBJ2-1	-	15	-	CASSFTGGGSNEQFF	TGTGCCAGCAGCTTTACCGGGGGCGGGAGCAATGAGCAGTTCTTC
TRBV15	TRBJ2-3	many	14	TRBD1	CATNLGQGTDTQYF	TGTGCCACCAACTTAGGACAGGGGACAGATACGCAGTATTTT
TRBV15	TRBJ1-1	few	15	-	CATSRDRGGNTEAFF	TGTGCCACCAGCAGAGATCGCGGCGGGAACACTGAAGCTTTCTTT
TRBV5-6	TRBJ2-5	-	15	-	CASSLAKGLQETQYF	TGTGCCAGCAGCTTGGCCAAGGGTCTCCAAGAGACCCAGTACTTC
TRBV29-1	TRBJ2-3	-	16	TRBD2	CSVEDGLAEHTDTQYF	TGCAGCGTTGAAGATGGGCTAGCGGAACACACAGATACGCAGTATTTT
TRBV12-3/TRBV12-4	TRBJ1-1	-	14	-	CASSQQTGNTEAFF	TGTGCCAGCAGTCAACAGACGGGGAACACTGAAGCTTTCTTT
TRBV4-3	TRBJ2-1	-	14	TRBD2	CASSRGGGLNEQFF	TGCGCCAGCAGCCGCGGCGGGGGGCTCAATGAGCAGTTCTTC
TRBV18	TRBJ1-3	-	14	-	CASSPRGPGNTIYF	TGTGCCAGCTCACCACGGGGGCCTGGAAACACCATATATTTT
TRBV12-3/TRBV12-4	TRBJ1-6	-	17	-	CASGPGHKTSYNSPLHF	TGTGCCAGCGGCCCAGGACACAAGACTTCCTATAATTCACCCCTCCACTTT
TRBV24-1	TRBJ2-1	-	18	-	CATSDSRLTGTPYNEQFF	TGTGCCACCAGTGATTCCCGCCTGACGGGAACCCCCTACAATGAGCAGTTCTTC
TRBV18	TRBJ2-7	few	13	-	CASSPNRVGEQYF	TGTGCCAGCTCACCGAACAGGGTAGGCGAGCAGTACTTC
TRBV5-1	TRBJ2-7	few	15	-	CASSSGRRGTYEQYF	TGCGCCAGCAGCTCCGGGCGAAGGGGTACCTACGAGCAGTACTTC
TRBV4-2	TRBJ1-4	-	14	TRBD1	CASSPDRGREKLFF	TGTGCCAGCAGCCCGGACAGGGGGCGCGAAAAACTGTTTTTT
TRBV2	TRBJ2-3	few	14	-	CASLRRAVGDTQYF	TGTGCCAGCCTGCGGAGAGCGGTGGGGGATACGCAGTATTTT
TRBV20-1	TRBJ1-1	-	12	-	CSARGPGHAAFF	TGCAGTGCTAGAGGGCCGGGACACGCGGCTTTCTTT
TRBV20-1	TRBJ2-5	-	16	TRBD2	CSASTTSGSLGETQYF	TGCAGTGCTAGTACAACTAGCGGGAGTCTCGGGGAGACCCAGTACTTC
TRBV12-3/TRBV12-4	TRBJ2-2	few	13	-	CASRLRDTGELFF	TGTGCCAGCAGACTCAGGGACACCGGGGAGCTGTTTTTT
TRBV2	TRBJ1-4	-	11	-	CASSARGAQFF	TGTGCCAGCAGCGCACGAGGGGCCCAATTTTTT
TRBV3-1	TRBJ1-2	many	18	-	CASSQPSRVRAANYGYTF	TGTGCCAGCAGCCAACCATCAAGAGTCAGAGCCGCTAACTATGGCTACACCTTC
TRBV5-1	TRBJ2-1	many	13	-	CASSEEGPGKQFF	TGCGCCAGCAGTGAGGAGGGGCCGGGCAAGCAGTTCTTC
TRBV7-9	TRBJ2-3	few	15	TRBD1	CASSLVATGTDTQYF	TGTGCCAGCAGCTTAGTAGCGACAGGGACAGATACGCAGTATTTT
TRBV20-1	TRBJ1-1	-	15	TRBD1	CSASEGATWGTEAFF	TGCAGTGCTAGCGAGGGGGCAACTTGGGGCACTGAAGCTTTCTTT
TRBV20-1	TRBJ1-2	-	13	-	CSPIQGLDYGYTF	TGCAGTCCCATCCAGGGGCTAGACTATGGCTACACCTTC
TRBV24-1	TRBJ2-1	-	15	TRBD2	CATSDIASGYNEQFF	TGTGCCACCAGTGATATCGCTAGCGGCTACAATGAGCAGTTCTTC
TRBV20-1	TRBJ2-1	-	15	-	CSARALLEIYNEQFF	TGCAGTGCTAGAGCCCTCCTGGAGATCTACAATGAGCAGTTCTTC
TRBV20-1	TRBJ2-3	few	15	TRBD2	CSARLAGEITDTQYF	TGCAGTGCTCGACTAGCGGGGGAGATCACAGATACGCAGTATTTT
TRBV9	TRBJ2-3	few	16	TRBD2	CASSVDWAGGTDTQYF	TGTGCCAGCAGCGTAGATTGGGCGGGAGGCACAGATACGCAGTATTTT
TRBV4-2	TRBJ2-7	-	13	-	CASSQGAPNEQYF	TGTGCCAGCAGCCAAGGGGCCCCGAACGAGCAGTACTTC
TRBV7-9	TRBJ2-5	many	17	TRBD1	CATRPPLDREYQETQYF	TGTGCCACCAGACCCCCCCTGGACAGGGAGTACCAAGAGACCCAGTACTTC
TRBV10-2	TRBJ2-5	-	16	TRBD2	CASSEIPSGVQGTQYF	TGCGCCAGCAGTGAGATCCCTAGCGGGGTTCAGGGGACCCAGTACTTC
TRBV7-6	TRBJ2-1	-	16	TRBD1	CASSPVPGQGGNEQFF	TGTGCCAGCAGCCCAGTACCGGGACAGGGGGGCAATGAGCAGTTCTTC
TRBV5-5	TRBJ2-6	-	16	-	CASSLAGTSGANVLTF	TGTGCCAGCAGCTTGGCGGGAACCTCTGGGGCCAACGTCCTGACTTTC
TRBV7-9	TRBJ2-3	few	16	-	CASSLWEWGSTDTQYF	TGTGCCAGCAGCTTATGGGAATGGGGTAGCACAGATACGCAGTATTTT
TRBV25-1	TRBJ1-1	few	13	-	CASIGGGGRQAFF	TGTGCCAGCATTGGTGGGGGGGGCAGGCAAGCTTTCTTT
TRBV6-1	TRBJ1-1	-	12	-	CASNQLGAEAFF	TGTGCCAGCAACCAGTTGGGCGCTGAAGCTTTCTTT
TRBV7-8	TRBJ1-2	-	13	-	CASSGPGLGGYTF	TGTGCCAGCAGCGGTCCCGGGCTCGGTGGCTACACCTTC
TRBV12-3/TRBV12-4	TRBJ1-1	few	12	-	CASSFLSTEAFF	TGTGCCAGCAGTTTTCTGTCCACTGAAGCTTTCTTT
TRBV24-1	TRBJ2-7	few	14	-	CATSEGWKRHEQYF	TGTGCCACCAGTGAGGGGTGGAAACGACACGAGCAGTACTTC
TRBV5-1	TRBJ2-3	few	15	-	CASSPLGRGTDTQYF	TGCGCCAGCAGCCCTCTAGGGAGAGGCACAGATACGCAGTATTTT
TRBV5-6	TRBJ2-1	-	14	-	CASSLEIADNEQFF	TGTGCCAGCAGCTTGGAAATAGCGGACAATGAGCAGTTCTTC
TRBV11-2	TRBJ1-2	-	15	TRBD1	CASSLGQSSNYGYTF	TGTGCCAGCAGCTTGGGACAGTCGTCTAACTATGGCTACACCTTC